This T cell receptor beta chain is from a study of neoadjuvant nivolumab and ipilimumab in lung cancer. About the research overall: The combination arm added day-1 ipilimumab 1 mg/kg to nivolumab 3 mg/kg on days 1, 15, 29.

Worth noting for this clone: As yet, its antigen is unknown.

General study points: Resected tumors had greater TCR richness and clonality than uninvolved lung.

TCRdb keeps only in-frame clones here, not all; method: immunoSEQ multiplex PCR. This table has 30,000 to 45,000 clones, roughly 87% appearing once. Specimen: peripheral blood, collected before neoadjuvant nivolumab, alone or with ipilimumab. This receptor was identified in an adult with non-small cell lung cancer.

CDR3 nucleotides: TGTGCCAGCAGAATTGGACTAGCGGGAGAAGTAGATACGCAGTATTTT. Amino acids: CASRIGLAGEVDTQYF. The V and J genes are TRBV7-2 and TRBJ2-3; 13 bases line up with TRBD2. The CDR3 spans 16 residues. After removal of 6 bases from V and 5 bases from J, the junction contained 8 bases not matched to a gene. Germline lookup yields CDR1 SGHTA and CDR2 FQGNSA.